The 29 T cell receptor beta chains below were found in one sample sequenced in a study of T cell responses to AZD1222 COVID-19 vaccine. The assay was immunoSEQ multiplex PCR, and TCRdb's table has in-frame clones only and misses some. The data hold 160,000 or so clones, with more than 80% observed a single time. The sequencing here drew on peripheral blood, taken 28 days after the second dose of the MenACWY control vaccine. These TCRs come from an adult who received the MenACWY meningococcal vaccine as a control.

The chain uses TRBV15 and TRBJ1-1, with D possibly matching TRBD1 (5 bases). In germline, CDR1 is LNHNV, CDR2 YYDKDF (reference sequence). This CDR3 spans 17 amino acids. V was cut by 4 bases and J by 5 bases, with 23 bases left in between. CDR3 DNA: TGTGCCACCAGCATCTACGGTCGGGGCGGAGGTAGGACTGAAGCTTTCTTT. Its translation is CATSIYGRGGGRTEAFF.

The CDR3 is CASSQDNRVNEKLFF. CDR3 nucleotide sequence: TGCGCCAGCAGCCAAGATAACCGGGTGAATGAAAAACTGTTTTTT. The chain links TRBV4-3 to TRBJ1-4, with D hard to call. The V end was cut by 0 bases, the J end by 5 bases, with 10 bases between. The CDR3 runs 15 residues. The germline gives CDR1 LGHNA, CDR2 YSLEER.

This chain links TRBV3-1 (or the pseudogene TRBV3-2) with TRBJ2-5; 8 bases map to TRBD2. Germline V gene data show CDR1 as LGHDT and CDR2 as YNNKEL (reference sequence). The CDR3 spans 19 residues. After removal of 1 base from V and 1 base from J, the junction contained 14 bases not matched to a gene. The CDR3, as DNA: TGTGCCAGCAGCCAAGGTTCCCCTTTCCCCGGGGGGGTCCAAGAGACCCAGTACTTC. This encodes CASSQGSPFPGGVQETQYF.

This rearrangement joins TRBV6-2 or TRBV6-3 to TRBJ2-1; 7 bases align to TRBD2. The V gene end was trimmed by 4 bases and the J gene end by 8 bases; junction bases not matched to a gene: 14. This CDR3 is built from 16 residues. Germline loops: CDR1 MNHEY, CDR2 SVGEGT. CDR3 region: CASSSTTSGGRHEQFF. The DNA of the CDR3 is TGTGCCAGCAGTTCTACAACGTCGGGGGGTAGACATGAGCAGTTCTTC.

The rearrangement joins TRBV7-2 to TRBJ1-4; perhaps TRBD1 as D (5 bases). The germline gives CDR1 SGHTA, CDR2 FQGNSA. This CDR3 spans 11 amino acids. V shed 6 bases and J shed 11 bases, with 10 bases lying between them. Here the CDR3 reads CASRGEGKLFF. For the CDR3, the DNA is TGTGCCAGCAGGGGCGAGGGGAAACTGTTTTTT.

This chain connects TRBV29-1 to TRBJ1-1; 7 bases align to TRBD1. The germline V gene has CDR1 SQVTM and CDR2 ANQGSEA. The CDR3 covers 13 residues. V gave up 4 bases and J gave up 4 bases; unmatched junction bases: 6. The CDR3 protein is CSVVFRGGTEAFF. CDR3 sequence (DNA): TGCAGCGTTGTTTTCAGGGGGGGCACTGAAGCTTTCTTT.

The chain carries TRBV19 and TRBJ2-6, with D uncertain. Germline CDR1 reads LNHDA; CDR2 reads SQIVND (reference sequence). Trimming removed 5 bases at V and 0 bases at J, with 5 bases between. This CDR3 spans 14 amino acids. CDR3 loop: CASSSASGANVLTF. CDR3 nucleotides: TGTGCCAGTAGTTCAGCCTCTGGGGCCAACGTCCTGACTTTC.

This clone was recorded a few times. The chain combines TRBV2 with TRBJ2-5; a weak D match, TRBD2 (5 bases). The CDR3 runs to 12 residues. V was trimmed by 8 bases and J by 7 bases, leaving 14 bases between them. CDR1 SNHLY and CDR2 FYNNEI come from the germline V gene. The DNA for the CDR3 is TGTGCCAGCGGGATCCCAAGCGGGACCCAGTACTTC. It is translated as CASGIPSGTQYF.

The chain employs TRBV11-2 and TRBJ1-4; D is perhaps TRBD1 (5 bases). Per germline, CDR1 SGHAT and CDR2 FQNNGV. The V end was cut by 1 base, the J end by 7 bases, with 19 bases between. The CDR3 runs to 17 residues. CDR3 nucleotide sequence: TGTGCCAGCAGCTTAGTTTACGGGTCCTCAGGGACTGAAAAACTGTTTTTT. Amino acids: CASSLVYGSSGTEKLFF.

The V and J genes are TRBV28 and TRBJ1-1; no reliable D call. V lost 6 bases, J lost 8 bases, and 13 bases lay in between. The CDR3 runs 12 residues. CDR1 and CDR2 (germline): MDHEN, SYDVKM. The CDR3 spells CASSQVAGEAFF. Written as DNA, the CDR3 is TGTGCCAGCAGCCAGGTCGCTGGGGAAGCTTTCTTT.

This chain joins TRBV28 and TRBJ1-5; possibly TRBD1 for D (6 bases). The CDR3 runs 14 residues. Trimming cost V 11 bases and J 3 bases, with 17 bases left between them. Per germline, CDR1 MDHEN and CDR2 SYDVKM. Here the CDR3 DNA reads TGTGCCGAAGCTCCCCGGGGGCTCAATCAGCCCCAGCATTTT. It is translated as CAEAPRGLNQPQHF.

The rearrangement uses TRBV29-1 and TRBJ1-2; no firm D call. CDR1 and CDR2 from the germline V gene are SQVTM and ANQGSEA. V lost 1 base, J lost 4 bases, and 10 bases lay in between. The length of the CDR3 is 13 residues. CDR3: CSVEGRNSYGYTF. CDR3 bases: TGCAGCGTTGAAGGTCGGAACTCCTATGGCTACACCTTC.

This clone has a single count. The DNA of the CDR3 is TGTGCCAGCAGCTCCCACCCCACATCAGGGGGATTGAACTATGGCTACACCTTC. This encodes CASSSHPTSGGLNYGYTF. The chain carries TRBV9 and TRBJ1-2; 7 nucleotides align to TRBD1. J gave up 2 bases and V 4 bases, and 17 bases lay outside the gene matches. The CDR3 consists of 18 residues. Germline CDR1 is SGDLS and CDR2 is YYNGEE.

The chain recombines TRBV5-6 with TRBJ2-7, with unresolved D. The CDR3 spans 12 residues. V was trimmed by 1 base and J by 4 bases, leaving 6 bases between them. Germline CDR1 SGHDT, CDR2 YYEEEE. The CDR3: CASSLRRYEQYF. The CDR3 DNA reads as TGTGCCAGCAGCTTGCGGAGATACGAGCAGTACTTC.

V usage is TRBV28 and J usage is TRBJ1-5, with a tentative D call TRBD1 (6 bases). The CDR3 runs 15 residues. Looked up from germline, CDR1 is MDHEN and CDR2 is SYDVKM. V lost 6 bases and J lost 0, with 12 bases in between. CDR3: CASRKTGRSNQPQHF. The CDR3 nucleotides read TGTGCCAGCAGAAAGACAGGTCGTAGCAATCAGCCCCAGCATTTT. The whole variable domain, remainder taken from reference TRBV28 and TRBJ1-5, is DVKVTQSSRYLVKRTGEKVFLECVQDMDHENMFWYRQDPGLGLRLIYFSYDVKMKEKGDIPEGYSVSREKKERFSLILESASTNQTSMYLCASRKTGRSNQPQHFGDGTRLSIL.

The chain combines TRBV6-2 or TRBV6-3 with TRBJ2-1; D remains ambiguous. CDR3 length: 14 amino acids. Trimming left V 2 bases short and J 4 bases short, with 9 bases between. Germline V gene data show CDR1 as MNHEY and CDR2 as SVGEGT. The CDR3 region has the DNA TGTGCCAGCAGTTACCAGATTTTGTACAATGAGCAGTTCTTC. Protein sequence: CASSYQILYNEQFF.

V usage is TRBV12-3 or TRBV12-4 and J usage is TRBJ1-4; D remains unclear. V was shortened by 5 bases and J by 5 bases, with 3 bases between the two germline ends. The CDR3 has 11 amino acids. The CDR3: CASSRNEKLFF. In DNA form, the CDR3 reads TGTGCCAGCAGTCGGAATGAAAAACTGTTTTTT.

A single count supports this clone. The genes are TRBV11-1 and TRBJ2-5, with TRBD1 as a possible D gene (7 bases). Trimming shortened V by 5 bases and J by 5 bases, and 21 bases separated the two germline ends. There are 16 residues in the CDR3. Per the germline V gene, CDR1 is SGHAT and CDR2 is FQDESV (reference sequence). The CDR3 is CASSRGSTGISETQYF. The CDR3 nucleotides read TGTGCCAGCAGCCGGGGGTCGACAGGGATAAGCGAGACCCAGTACTTC. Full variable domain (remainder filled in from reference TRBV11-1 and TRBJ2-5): EAEVAQSPRYKITEKSQAVAFWCDPISGHATLYWYRQILGQGPELLVQFQDESVVDDSQLPKDRFSAERLKGVDSTLKIQPAELGDSAMYLCASSRGSTGISETQYFGPGTRLLVL.

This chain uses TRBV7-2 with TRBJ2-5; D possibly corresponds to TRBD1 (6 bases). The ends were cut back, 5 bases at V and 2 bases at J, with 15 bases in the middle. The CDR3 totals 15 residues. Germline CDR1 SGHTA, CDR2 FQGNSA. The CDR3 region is CASSLIPGEQETQYF. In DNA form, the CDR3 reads TGTGCCAGCAGCCTAATCCCAGGGGAACAAGAGACCCAGTACTTC. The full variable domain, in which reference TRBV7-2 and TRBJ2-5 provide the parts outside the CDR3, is GAGVSQSPSNKVTEKGKDVELRCDPISGHTALYWYRQSLGQGLEFLIYFQGNSAPDKSGLPSDRFSAERTGGSVSTLTIQRTQQEDSAVYLCASSLIPGEQETQYFGPGTRLLVL.

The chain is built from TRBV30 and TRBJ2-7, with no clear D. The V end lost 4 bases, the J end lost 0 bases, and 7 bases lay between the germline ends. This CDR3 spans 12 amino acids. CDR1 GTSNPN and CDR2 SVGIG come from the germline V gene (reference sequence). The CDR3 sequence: CAWTSFSYEQYF. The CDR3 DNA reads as TGTGCCTGGACCAGCTTCTCCTACGAGCAGTACTTC.

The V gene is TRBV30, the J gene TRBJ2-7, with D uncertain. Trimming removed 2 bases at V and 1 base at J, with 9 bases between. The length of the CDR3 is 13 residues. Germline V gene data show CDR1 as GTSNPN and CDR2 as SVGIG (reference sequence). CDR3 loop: CAWSRRPSYEQYF. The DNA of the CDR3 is TGTGCCTGGAGTCGCAGGCCTTCCTACGAGCAGTACTTC.

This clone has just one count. The CDR3 loop reads CASSLEGPSSGNTIYF. CDR3 coding DNA: TGCGCCAGCAGCTTGGAGGGACCCAGCTCTGGAAACACCATATATTTT. J is TRBJ1-3 and V is TRBV5-1, with D possibly matching TRBD1 (5 bases). The CDR3 runs 16 residues. Germline CDR1 reads SGHRS; CDR2 reads YFSETQ. The V gene lost 0 bases and the J gene lost 0 bases, with 10 bases spanning the gap.

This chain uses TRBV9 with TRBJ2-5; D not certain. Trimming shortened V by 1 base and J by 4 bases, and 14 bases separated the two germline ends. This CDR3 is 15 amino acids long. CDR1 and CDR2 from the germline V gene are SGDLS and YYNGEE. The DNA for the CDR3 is TGTGCCAGCAGCGTATCAGTGGCCCAGCCAGAGACCCAGTACTTC. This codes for CASSVSVAQPETQYF.

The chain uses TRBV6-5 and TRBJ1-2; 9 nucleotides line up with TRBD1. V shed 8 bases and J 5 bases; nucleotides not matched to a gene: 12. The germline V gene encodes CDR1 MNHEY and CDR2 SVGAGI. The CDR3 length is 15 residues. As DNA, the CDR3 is TGTGCCAGCTTGTTACAGGGGGCGCGTCCATATGGCTACACCTTC. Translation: CASLLQGARPYGYTF.

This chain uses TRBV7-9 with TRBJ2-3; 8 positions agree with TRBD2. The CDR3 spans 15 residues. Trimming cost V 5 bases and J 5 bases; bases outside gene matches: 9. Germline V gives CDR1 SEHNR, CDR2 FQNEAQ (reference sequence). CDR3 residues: CASSQTSGWVDTQYF. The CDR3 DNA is TGTGCCAGCAGCCAAACTAGCGGATGGGTAGATACGCAGTATTTT.

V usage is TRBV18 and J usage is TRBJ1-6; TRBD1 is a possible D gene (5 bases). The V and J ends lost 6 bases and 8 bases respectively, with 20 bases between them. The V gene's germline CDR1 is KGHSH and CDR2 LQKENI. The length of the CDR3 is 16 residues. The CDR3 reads CASSPKRGEVDSPLHF. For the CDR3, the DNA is TGTGCCAGCTCCCCCAAGCGGGGGGAGGTAGATTCACCCCTCCACTTT.

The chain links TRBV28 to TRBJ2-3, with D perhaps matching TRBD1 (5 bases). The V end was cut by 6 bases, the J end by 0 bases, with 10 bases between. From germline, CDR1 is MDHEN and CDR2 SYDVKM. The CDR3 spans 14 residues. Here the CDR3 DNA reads TGTGCCAGCAGAATACAGGAGAGCACAGATACGCAGTATTTT. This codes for CASRIQESTDTQYF.

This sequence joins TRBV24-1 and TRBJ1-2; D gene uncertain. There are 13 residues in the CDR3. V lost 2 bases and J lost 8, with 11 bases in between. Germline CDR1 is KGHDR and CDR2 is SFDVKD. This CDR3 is CATSDSPASGYTF. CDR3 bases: TGTGCCACCAGTGATTCCCCGGCCTCCGGCTACACCTTC.

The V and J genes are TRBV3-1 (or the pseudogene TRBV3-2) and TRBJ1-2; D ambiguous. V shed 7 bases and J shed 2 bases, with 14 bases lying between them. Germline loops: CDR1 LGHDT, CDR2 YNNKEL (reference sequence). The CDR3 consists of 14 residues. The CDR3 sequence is CASNLPGRNYGYTF. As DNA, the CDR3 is TGTGCCAGCAACCTGCCCGGGCGCAACTATGGCTACACCTTC.